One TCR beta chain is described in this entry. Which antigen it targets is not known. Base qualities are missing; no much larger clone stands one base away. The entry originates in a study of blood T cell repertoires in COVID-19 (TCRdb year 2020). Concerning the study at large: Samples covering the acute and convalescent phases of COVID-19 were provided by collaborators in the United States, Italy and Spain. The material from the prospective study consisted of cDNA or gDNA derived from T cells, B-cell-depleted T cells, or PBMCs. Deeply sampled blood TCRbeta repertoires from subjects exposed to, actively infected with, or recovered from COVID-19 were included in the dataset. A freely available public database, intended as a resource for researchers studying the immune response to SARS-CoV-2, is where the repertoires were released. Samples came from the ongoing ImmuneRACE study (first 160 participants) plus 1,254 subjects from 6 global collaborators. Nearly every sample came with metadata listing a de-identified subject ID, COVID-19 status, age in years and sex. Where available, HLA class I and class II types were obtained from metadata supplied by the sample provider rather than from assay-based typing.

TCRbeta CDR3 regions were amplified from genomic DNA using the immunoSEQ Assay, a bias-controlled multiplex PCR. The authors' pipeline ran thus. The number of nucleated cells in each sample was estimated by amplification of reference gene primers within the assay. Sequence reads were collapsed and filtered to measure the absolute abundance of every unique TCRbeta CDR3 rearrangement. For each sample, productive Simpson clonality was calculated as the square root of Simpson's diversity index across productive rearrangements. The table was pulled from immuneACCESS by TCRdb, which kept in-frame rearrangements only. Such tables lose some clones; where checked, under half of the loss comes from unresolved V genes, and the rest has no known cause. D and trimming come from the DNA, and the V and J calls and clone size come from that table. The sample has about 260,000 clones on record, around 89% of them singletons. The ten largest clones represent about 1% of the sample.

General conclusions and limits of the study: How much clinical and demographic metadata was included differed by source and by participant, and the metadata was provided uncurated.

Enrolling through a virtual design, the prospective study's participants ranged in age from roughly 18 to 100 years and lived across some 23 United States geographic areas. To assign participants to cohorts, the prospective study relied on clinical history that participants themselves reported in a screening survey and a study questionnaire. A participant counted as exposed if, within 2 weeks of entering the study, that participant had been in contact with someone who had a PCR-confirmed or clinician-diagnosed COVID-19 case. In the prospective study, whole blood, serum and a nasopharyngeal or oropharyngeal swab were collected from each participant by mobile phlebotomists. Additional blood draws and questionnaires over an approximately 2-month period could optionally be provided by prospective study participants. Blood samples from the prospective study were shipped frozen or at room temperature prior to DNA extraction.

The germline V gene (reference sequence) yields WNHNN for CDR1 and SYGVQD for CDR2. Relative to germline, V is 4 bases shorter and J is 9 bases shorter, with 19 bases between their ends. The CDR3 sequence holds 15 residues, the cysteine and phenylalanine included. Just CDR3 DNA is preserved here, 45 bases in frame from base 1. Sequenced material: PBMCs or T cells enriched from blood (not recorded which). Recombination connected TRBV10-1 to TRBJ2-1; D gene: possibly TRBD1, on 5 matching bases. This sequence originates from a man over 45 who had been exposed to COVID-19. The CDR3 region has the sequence CASSVALGAPGEQFF. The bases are TGCGCCAGCAGTGTAGCCTTAGGGGCCCCCGGTGAGCAGTTCTTC.